The sequence of this T cell receptor beta chain was determined in a study of CD8+ T cells in alopecia areata. RNA was extracted and reverse transcribed into cDNA as the sequencing template. The method was immunoSEQ multiplex PCR; TCRdb's version includes in-frame clones alone and lacks a portion of them. The sample lists around 100,000 clones, 55% occurring once. This clone was counted a few times. Germline CDR1 reads SGHVS; CDR2 reads FQNEAQ. The CDR3 consists of 14 residues. V was clipped by 6 bases and J by 8 bases, with 19 bases between them. This chain connects TRBV7-8 to TRBJ1-2, with D maybe TRBD1 (6 bases). The sequence was obtained from a human donor in good health. The source material was CD4+ T cells sorted from blood. CDR3 DNA: TGTGCCAGCAGTGGGCGGACAGCCCTGATGGGCTACACCTTC. Protein product: CASSGRTALMGYTF. The full variable domain, rest sourced from reference TRBV7-8 and TRBJ1-2, is GAGVSQSPRYKVAKRGQDVALRCDPISGHVSLFWYQQALGQGPEFLTYFQNEAQLDKSGLPSDRFFAERPEGSVSTLKIQRTQQEDSAVYLCASSGRTALMGYTFGSGTRLTVV.